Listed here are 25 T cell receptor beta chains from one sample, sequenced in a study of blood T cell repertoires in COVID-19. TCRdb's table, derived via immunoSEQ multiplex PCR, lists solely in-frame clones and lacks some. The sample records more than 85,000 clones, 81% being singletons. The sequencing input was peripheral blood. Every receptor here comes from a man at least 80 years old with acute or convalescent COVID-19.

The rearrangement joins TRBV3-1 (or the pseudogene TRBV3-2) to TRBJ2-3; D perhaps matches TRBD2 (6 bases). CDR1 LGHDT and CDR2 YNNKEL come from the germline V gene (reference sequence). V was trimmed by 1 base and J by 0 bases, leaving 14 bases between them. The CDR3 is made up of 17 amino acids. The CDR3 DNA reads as TGTGCCAGCAGCCAAGGAAGATTGCGGGAAAGCACAGATACGCAGTATTTT. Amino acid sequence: CASSQGRLRESTDTQYF.

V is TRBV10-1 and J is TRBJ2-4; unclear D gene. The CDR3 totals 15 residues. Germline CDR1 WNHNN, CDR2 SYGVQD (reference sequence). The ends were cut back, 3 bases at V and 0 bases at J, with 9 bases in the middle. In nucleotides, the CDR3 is TGCGCCAGCAGTGAATCCAGAATAGCCAAAAACATTCAGTACTTC. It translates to CASSESRIAKNIQYF.

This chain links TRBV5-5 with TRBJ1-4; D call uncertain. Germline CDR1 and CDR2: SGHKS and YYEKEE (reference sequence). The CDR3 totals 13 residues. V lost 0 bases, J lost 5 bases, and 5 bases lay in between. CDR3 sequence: CASSLAFNEKLFF. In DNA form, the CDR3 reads TGTGCCAGCAGCTTGGCTTTCAATGAAAAACTGTTTTTT.

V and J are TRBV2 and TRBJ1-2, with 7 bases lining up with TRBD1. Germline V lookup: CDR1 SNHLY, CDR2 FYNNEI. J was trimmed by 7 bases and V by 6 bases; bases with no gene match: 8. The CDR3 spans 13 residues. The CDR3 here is CASSFDRAGGYTF. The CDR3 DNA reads TGTGCCAGCAGCTTCGACAGGGCGGGTGGCTACACCTTC.

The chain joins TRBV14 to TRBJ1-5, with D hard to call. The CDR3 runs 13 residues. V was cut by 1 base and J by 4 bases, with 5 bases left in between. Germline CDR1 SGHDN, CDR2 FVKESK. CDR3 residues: CASSQGPNQPQHF. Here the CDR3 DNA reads TGTGCCAGCAGCCAAGGGCCGAATCAGCCCCAGCATTTT.

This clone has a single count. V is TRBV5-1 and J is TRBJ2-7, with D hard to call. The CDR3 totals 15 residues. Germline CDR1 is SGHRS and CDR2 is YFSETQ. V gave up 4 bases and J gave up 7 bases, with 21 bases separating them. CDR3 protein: CASSRRNSGFLEQYF. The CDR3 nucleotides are TGCGCCAGCAGCCGCCGGAACAGTGGGTTTTTAGAGCAGTACTTC.

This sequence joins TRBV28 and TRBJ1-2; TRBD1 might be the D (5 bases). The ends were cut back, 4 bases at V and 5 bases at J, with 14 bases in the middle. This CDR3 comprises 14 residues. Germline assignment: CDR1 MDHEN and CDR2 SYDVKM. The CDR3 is CASSSGWAGYGYTF. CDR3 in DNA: TGTGCCAGCAGTTCAGGGTGGGCGGGATATGGCTACACCTTC.

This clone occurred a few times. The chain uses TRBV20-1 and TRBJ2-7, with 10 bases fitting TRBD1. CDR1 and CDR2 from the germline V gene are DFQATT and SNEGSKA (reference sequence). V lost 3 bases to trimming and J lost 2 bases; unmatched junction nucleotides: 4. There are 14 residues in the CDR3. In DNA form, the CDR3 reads TGCAGTGCTAGTCCGACAGGGGGCACCTACGAGCAGTACTTC. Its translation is CSASPTGGTYEQYF.

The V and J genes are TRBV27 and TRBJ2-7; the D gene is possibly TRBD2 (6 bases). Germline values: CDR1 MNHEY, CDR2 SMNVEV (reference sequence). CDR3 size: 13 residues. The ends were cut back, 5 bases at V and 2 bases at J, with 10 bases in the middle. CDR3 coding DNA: TGTGCCAGCAGTATAGGAGGGCCCTACGAGCAGTACTTC. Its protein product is CASSIGGPYEQYF.

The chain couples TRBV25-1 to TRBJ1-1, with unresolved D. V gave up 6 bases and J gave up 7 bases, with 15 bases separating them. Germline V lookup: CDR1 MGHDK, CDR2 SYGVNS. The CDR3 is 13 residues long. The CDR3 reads CASSKVDTREAFF. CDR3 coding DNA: TGTGCCAGCAGCAAGGTAGACACCCGTGAAGCTTTCTTT.

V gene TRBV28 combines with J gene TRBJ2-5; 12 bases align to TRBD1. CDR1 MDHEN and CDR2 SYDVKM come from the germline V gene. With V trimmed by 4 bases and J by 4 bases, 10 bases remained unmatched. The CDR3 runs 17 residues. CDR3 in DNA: TGTGCCAGCAGTTCACCCAAGGGGACAGGGGGCGGAGAGACCCAGTACTTC. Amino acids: CASSSPKGTGGGETQYF.

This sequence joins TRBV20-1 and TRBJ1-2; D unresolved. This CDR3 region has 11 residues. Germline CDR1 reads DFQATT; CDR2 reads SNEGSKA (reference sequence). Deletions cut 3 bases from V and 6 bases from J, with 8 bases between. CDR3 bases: TGCAGTGCTAGGACTTACAATGGCTACACCTTC. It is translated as CSARTYNGYTF.

CDR3 nucleotide sequence: TGTGCCAGCAGTTTACGGGGGGTGAACACCGGGGAGCTGTTTTTT. Translated: CASSLRGVNTGELFF. J is TRBJ2-2 and V is TRBV28; the match to TRBD2 covers 7 bases. Germline V gene sequence: CDR1 MDHEN, CDR2 SYDVKM. Trimming at V came to 2 bases and at J to 1 base, leaving 1 base not matched to a gene. The CDR3 totals 15 residues.

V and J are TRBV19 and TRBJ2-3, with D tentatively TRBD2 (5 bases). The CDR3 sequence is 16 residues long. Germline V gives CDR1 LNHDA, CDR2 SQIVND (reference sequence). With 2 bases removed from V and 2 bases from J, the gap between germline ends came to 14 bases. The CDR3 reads CASSIFSVGDTDTQYF. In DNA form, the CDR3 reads TGTGCCAGTAGTATATTTAGCGTTGGGGACACAGATACGCAGTATTTT.

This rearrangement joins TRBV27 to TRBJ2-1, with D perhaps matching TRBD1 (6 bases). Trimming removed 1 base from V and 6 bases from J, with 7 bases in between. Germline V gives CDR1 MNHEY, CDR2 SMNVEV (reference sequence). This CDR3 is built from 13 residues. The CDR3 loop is CASSLWGPNEQFF. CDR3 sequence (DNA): TGTGCCAGCAGTTTATGGGGGCCCAATGAGCAGTTCTTC.

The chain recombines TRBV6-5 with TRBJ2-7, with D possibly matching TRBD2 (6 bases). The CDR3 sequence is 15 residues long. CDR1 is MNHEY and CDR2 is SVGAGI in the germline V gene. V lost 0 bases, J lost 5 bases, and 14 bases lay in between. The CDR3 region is CASSYSGTWTDEQYF. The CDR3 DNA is TGTGCCAGCAGTTACTCGGGGACTTGGACGGACGAGCAGTACTTC.

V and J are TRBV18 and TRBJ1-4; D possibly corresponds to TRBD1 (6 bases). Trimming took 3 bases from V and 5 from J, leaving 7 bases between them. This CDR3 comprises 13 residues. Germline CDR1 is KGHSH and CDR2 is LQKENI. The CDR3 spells CASSPGTNEKLFF. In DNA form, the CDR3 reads TGTGCCAGCTCACCTGGGACAAATGAAAAACTGTTTTTT.

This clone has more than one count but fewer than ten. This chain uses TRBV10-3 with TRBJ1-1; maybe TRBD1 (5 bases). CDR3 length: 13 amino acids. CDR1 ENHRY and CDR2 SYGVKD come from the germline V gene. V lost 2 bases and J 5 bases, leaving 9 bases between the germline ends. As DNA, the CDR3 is TGTGCCATCAGTGAGGGAAGGGGAACTGAAGCTTTCTTT. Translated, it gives CAISEGRGTEAFF.

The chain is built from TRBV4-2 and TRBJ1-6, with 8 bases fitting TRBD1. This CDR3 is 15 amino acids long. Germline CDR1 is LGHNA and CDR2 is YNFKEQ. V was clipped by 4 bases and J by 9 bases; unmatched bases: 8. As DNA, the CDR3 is TGTGCCAGCAGCCTCATCAGGGGGCAGACTTCACCCCTCCACTTT. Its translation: CASSLIRGQTSPLHF.

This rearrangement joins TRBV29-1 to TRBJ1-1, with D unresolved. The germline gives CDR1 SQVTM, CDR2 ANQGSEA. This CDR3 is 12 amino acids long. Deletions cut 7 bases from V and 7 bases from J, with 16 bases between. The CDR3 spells CSAEVGGVEAFF. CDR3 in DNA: TGCAGCGCCGAGGTGGGCGGGGTTGAAGCTTTCTTT.

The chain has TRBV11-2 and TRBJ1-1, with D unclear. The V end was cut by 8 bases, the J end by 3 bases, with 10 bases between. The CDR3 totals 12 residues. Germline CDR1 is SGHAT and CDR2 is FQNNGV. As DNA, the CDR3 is TGTGCCAGCCTATCCGGGGACACTGAAGCTTTCTTT. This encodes CASLSGDTEAFF. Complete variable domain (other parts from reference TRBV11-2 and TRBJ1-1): EAGVAQSPRYKIIEKRQSVAFWCNPISGHATLYWYQQILGQGPKLLIQFQNNGVVDDSQLPKDRFSAERLKGVDSTLKIQPAKLEDSAVYLCASLSGDTEAFFGQGTRLTVV.

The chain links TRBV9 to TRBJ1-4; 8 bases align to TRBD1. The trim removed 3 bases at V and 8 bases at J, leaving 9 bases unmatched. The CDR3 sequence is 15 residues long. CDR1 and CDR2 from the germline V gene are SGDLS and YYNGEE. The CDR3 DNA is TGTGCCAGCAGCGCCTCGACAGGGGCAAAAGAAAAACTGTTTTTT. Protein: CASSASTGAKEKLFF.

CDR3 DNA sequence: TGTGCCAGCAGCGCCCTCCCGGGGGTGGGGTACGAGCAGTACTTC. Translated: CASSALPGVGYEQYF. The chain links TRBV7-6 to TRBJ2-7; possible D gene TRBD2, 6 bases. Germline CDR1 SGHVS, CDR2 FNYEAQ. The CDR3 extends over 15 amino acids. The V end was cut by 5 bases, the J end by 4 bases, with 18 bases between.

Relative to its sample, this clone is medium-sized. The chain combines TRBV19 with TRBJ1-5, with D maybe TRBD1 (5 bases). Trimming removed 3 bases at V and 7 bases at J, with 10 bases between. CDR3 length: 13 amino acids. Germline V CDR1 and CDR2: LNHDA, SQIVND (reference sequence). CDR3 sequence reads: CASSIGGGQPQHF. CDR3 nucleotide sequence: TGTGCCAGTAGTATTGGGGGGGGACAGCCCCAGCATTTT.

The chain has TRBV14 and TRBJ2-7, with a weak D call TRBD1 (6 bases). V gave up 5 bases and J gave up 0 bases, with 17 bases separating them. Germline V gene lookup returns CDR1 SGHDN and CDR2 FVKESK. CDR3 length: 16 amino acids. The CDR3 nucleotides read TGTGCCAGCAGCAACCGTCACCGGGACAACTCCTACGAGCAGTACTTC. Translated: CASSNRHRDNSYEQYF.